The entry below describes one T cell receptor beta chain. Its antigen is unknown. Researchers made TCR cDNA using 5'RACE template switching, and this step added a universal primer site and UMIs. Using its own MiXCR run on the 5' RACE reads, TCRdb lists one record per CDR3 protein. The table records 450,000 to 600,000 distinct CDR3 sequences, approximately 13% of them present only once. The sample originates from a study of T cells after yellow fever vaccination. Study overall: When fractions had low cell numbers, they were prepared with SMART-Seq v4 Ultra Low Input.

Germline trimming cut 5 bases from V and 5 bases from J; bases unmatched to any gene: 16. Germline CDR1 and CDR2: SGHTS and YDEGEE. The CDR3 is 16 residues long. Regarding the study as a whole: Repertoires obtained by FACS sorting could include abundant clonotypes that entered as contaminants from the bulk population.

Sequences were derived from PBMCs, sampled on the day of the yellow fever booster vaccination. The chain uses TRBV5-8 and TRBJ2-7; TRBD2 agrees at 7 bases. This receptor was obtained from a man aged 25 to 40 who received the YFV17D yellow fever vaccine. CDR3 nucleotides: TGTGCCAGCAGTACCCGAGGACTAGTAGCCAAAAACGAGCAGTACTTC. It is translated as CASSTRGLVAKNEQYF. The variable domain in full, with the rest retrieved from reference TRBV5-8 and TRBJ2-7, is EAGVTQSPTHLIKTRGQQATLRCSPISGHTSVYWYQQALGLGLQFLLWYDEGEERNRGNFPPRFSGRQFPNYSSELNVNALELEDSALYLCASSTRGLVAKNEQYFGPGTRLTVT.